The rows below give T cell receptor beta chains drawn from one sample of a study of T-cell memory formation after mild COVID-19. From the 5' RACE reads, TCRdb called clonotypes with MiXCR, one entry per CDR3 protein. The table has more than 80,000 distinct CDR3 sequences, roughly 12% seen once. Sequenced sample: PBMCs or a T cell subset sorted from them (not recorded which). Receptor source: an adult woman who had mild COVID-19 (a few samples of this study predate the infection). Cell type and time point are not known. Both conserved end residues are part of each CDR3. A D gene is named only where the DNA matches it firmly. Rows give clone size only sometimes, using once, few, many, or a class for an expanded clone.

v_call: TRBV5-1; d_call: TRBD2; clone_size: many; j_call: TRBJ2-1; cdr3_nt: TGCGCCAGCACCACCCGAGAAGCGGGGACTCCCTACAATGAGCAGTTCTTC; cdr3_aa: CASTTREAGTPYNEQFF
v_call: TRBV7-8; d_call: .; clone_size: .; j_call: TRBJ2-7; cdr3_nt: TGTGCCAGCAGCTTAAAGGGCGGCTACGAGCAGTACTTC; cdr3_aa: CASSLKGGYEQYF
v_call: TRBV7-8; d_call: .; clone_size: .; j_call: TRBJ2-3; cdr3_nt: TGTGCCAGCAGCTTACTGAGGGGCACAGATACGCAGTATTTT; cdr3_aa: CASSLLRGTDTQYF
v_call: TRBV12-3/TRBV12-4; d_call: .; clone_size: .; j_call: TRBJ2-3; cdr3_nt: TGTGCCAGCAGTAGGCCTTTGGGGCCCACAGATACGCAGTATTTT; cdr3_aa: CASSRPLGPTDTQYF
v_call: TRBV11-2; d_call: .; clone_size: few; j_call: TRBJ1-5; cdr3_nt: TGTGCCAGCAGCTCAGAGGTGGGACAGCCCCAGCATTTT; cdr3_aa: CASSSEVGQPQHF
v_call: TRBV12-3/TRBV12-4; d_call: .; clone_size: .; j_call: TRBJ1-1; cdr3_nt: TGTGCCAGCAGTTTGCGGCCTATGAACACTGAAGCTTTCTTT; cdr3_aa: CASSLRPMNTEAFF
v_call: TRBV29-1; d_call: TRBD1; clone_size: .; j_call: TRBJ1-1; cdr3_nt: TGCAGCGTTGTGGACAGGGTAGAACTGAACACTGAAGCTTTCTTT; cdr3_aa: CSVVDRVELNTEAFF
v_call: TRBV20-1; d_call: .; clone_size: few; j_call: TRBJ2-5; cdr3_nt: TGCAGTGCTAGTATTCTGGAGGGCGTAGAGACCCAGTACTTC; cdr3_aa: CSASILEGVETQYF
v_call: TRBV6-5; d_call: .; clone_size: .; j_call: TRBJ1-1; cdr3_nt: TGTGCCACCTTAACAGAAGAGGGAACTGAAGCTTTCTTT; cdr3_aa: CATLTEEGTEAFF
v_call: TRBV7-6; d_call: .; clone_size: .; j_call: TRBJ2-1; cdr3_nt: TGTGCCAGCAGCGGGTACAATGAGCAGTTCTTC; cdr3_aa: CASSGYNEQFF
v_call: TRBV12-3/TRBV12-4; d_call: TRBD2; clone_size: few; j_call: TRBJ2-7; cdr3_nt: TGTGCCAGCAGTTTGGCCCTGGGTCCGGGGGGAACCTACGAGCAGTACTTC; cdr3_aa: CASSLALGPGGTYEQYF
v_call: TRBV6-5; d_call: TRBD1; clone_size: .; j_call: TRBJ2-3; cdr3_nt: TGTGCCAGCAGTTACGCGGGACAGGGGTCAGATACGCAGTATTTT; cdr3_aa: CASSYAGQGSDTQYF
v_call: TRBV6-5; d_call: .; clone_size: many; j_call: TRBJ2-1; cdr3_nt: TGTGCCAGCAGTTACTCGACTAGTATCAATGAGCAGTTCTTC; cdr3_aa: CASSYSTSINEQFF
v_call: TRBV3-1; d_call: .; clone_size: .; j_call: TRBJ2-7; cdr3_nt: TGTGCCAGCAGCCCCGTGGCCAGGGGCGAGCAGTACTTC; cdr3_aa: CASSPVARGEQYF
v_call: TRBV29-1; d_call: TRBD2; clone_size: .; j_call: TRBJ2-3; cdr3_nt: TGCAGCGGGACTAGCGGGGTTTCAGATACGCAGTATTTT; cdr3_aa: CSGTSGVSDTQYF
v_call: TRBV12-3/TRBV12-4; d_call: .; clone_size: .; j_call: TRBJ1-5; cdr3_nt: TGTGCCAGCACCCCCTCGGGAGGGCAGCCCCAGCATTTT; cdr3_aa: CASTPSGGQPQHF